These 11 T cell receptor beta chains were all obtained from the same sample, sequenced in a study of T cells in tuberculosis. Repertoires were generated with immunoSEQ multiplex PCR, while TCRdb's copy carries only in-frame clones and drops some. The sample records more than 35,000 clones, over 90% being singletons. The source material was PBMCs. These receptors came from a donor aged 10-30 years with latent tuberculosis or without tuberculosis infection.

The chain's CDR3 is CASSDGSDTQYF. The DNA for the CDR3 is TGTGCCAGCAGTGACGGCTCAGATACGCAGTATTTT. The chain combines TRBV6-4 with TRBJ2-3, with D uncertain. V was cut by 2 bases and J by 4 bases, with 4 bases left in between. The CDR3 spans 12 residues. Germline V gives CDR1 MRHNA, CDR2 SNTAGT.

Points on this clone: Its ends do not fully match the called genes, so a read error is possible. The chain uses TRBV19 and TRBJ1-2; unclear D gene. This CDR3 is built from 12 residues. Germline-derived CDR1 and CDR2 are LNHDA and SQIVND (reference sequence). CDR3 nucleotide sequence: TGTGTCAGTAGCTTACGGTTGTATGGCTACACCTTC. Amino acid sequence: CVSSLRLYGYTF.

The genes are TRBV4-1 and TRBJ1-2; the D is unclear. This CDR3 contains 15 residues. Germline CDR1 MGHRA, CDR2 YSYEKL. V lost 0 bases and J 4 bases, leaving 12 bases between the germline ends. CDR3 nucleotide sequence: TGCGCCAGCAGCCAAGATCGGACTGTGGGCTATGGCTACACCTTC. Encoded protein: CASSQDRTVGYGYTF.

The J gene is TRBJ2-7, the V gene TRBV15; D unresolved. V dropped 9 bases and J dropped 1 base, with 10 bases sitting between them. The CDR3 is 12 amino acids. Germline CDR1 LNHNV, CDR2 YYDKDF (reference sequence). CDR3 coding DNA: TGTGCCACAGGAGCCGCTTCCTACGAGCAGTACTTC. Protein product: CATGAASYEQYF.

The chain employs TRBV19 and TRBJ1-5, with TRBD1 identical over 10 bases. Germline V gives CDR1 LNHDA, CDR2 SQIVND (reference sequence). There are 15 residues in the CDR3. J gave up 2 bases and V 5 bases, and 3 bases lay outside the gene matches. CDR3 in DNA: TGTGCCAGTAGTCGGGACAGGGGTGGCAATCAGCCCCAGCATTTT. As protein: CASSRDRGGNQPQHF.

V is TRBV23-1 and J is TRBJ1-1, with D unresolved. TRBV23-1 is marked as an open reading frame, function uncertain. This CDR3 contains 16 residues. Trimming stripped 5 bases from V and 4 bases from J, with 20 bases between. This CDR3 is CASSAAPPTPGTEAFF. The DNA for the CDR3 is TGCGCCAGCAGTGCCGCCCCCCCTACCCCCGGCACTGAAGCTTTCTTT.

For the CDR3, the DNA is TGTGCCAGCAGCAAAGTTGACAGGCTAAATGAAAAACTGTTTTTT. Its translation is CASSKVDRLNEKLFF. The V and J genes are TRBV6-1 and TRBJ1-4, with a possible D match to TRBD1 (6 bases). Germline values: CDR1 MNHNS, CDR2 SASEGT. Deletions cut 6 bases from V and 5 bases from J, with 16 bases between. The CDR3 length is 15 residues.

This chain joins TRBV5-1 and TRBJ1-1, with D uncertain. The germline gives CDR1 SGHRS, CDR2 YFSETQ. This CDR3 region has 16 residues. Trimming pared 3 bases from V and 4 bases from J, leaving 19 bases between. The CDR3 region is CASSWAVFAGGTEAFF. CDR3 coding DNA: TGCGCCAGCAGCTGGGCCGTATTTGCCGGAGGCACTGAAGCTTTCTTT.

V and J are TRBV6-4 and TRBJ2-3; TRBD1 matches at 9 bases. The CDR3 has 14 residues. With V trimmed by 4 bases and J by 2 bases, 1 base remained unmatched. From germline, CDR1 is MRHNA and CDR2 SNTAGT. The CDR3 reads CASSGTGDTDTQYF. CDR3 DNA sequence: TGTGCCAGCAGTGGGACAGGGGACACAGATACGCAGTATTTT.

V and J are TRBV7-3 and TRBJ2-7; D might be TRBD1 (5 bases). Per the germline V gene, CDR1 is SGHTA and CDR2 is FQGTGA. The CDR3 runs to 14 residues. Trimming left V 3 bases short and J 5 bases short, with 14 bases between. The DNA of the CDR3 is TGTGCCAGCAGCTTCCCAGGGCGAGAGGACGAGCAGTACTTC. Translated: CASSFPGREDEQYF.

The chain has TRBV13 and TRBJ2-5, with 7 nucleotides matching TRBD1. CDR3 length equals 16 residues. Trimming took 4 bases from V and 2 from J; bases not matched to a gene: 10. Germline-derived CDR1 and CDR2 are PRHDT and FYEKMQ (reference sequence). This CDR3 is CASSSNDRADQETQYF. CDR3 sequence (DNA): TGTGCCAGCAGCTCCAACGACAGGGCAGATCAAGAGACCCAGTACTTC. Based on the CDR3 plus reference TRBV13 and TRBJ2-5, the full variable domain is AAGVIQSPRHLIKEKRETATLKCYPIPRHDTVYWYQQGPGQDPQFLISFYEKMQSDKGSIPDRFSAQQFSDYHSELNMSSLELGDSALYFCASSSNDRADQETQYFGPGTRLLVL.